The table lists the clone carrying this T cell receptor (beta chain) with a few counts. CDR1 and CDR2 (germline): SEHNR, FQNEAQ (reference sequence). Trimming removed 7 bases from V and 0 bases from J, with 9 bases in between. This CDR3 is built from 13 residues. This record belongs to a study of patients and donors after allogeneic stem cell transplantation. TCRdb re-called the RT-PCR reads with MiXCR, one entry per CDR3 protein. The sample shows over 150,000 distinct CDR3 sequences, about 40% of them seen only once. The chain recombines TRBV7-9 with TRBJ1-1; D unresolved. The receptor comes from a human donor who was either an allogeneic HSCT recipient or a stem cell or donor lymphocyte infusion donor (not recorded which). It is not recorded whose cells these are; they may come from a transplant donor. The sequenced material came from blood, either unsorted or a sorted T cell fraction (not recorded which). The CDR3: CASNKRMNTEAFF. The CDR3 nucleotides read TGTGCCAGCAATAAGAGAATGAACACTGAAGCTTTCTTT.